The T cell receptor beta chain described here comes from a study of T cells in Graves' hyperthyroidism and ophthalmopathy. The germline gives CDR1 MGHRA, CDR2 YSYEKL. CDR3 size: 14 residues. Trimming cost V 1 base and J 2 bases, with 7 bases left between them. PBMCs were sourced from approximately 10 ml fresh peripheral blood. This clonotype has just one count. The CDR3 regions of TCR beta were amplified from RNA transcripts. An initial round of RT-PCR targeting the TCR CDR3 relied on the HTBI primer set. TCRdb re-called the multiplex PCR reads through MiXCR, storing one row per CDR3 protein. The repertoire includes almost 500,000 distinct CDR3 sequences, around a fifth of them detected once, and about half sits in the top ten.

The sample taken for sequencing was blood. The chain combines TRBV4-1 with TRBJ2-3; D gene uncertain. This clonotype was sampled from a woman in her seventies with Graves' ophthalmopathy. The CDR3, as DNA: TGCGCCAGCAGCCAAGTCAGAGCCACAGATACGCAGTATTTT. This translates into CASSQVRATDTQYF.